This T cell receptor (beta chain) was captured by sequencing in a study of OX40 agonist ivuxolimab in advanced cancers. Study findings and constraints: At 0.1 to 3.0 mg/kg and by week 6, clonal expansion occurred in CD4+ and CD8+ blood T cells.

Trimming left V 3 bases short and J 3 bases short, with 12 bases between. Germline values: CDR1 MNHNS, CDR2 SASEGT. The CDR3 is made up of 14 amino acids. The method was immunoSEQ multiplex PCR; TCRdb's version includes in-frame clones alone and lacks a portion of them. Altogether about 32,000 clones are present, 70% to 90% being singletons, with the ten largest covering 58%. In the case of this clone: Its antigen is as yet unknown.

This chain joins TRBV6-1 and TRBJ2-7, with D possibly matching TRBD1 (5 bases). This TCR was recovered from an adult with an advanced solid tumor such as melanoma, head and neck, liver or kidney cancer. Sequenced here: CD4+ or CD8+ T cells sorted from blood, sampled in a trial of the OX40 agonist ivuxolimab. CDR3 in DNA: TGTGCCAGCAGTGAGGGGCCCTCTTACTACGAGCAGTACTTC. This gives the protein CASSEGPSYYEQYF.